These 9 T cell receptor beta chains were sequenced from one sample in a study of metastatic and nonmetastatic thyroid tumors. Patients were all untreated before their thyroid surgery. TCRdb re-analyzed the PCR reads through MiXCR. The sample lists about 28,000 clones, about 20% occurring once. The sample taken for sequencing was blood. The receptors originated from a female donor with papillary thyroid cancer or a benign thyroid nodule (not recorded which). Some clones in this sample may be carry-over from other donors' samples.

This clone showed up many times. J is TRBJ1-2 and V is TRBV12-3 or TRBV12-4; a possible D gene is TRBD1 (5 bases). The CDR3 extends over 15 amino acids. Trimming shortened V by 4 bases and J by 5 bases, and 17 bases separated the two germline ends. The CDR3 region is CASSSPRDGYYGYTF. The CDR3 DNA is TGTGCCAGCAGTTCACCCCGGGACGGGTATTATGGCTACACCTTC.

V usage is TRBV7-9 and J usage is TRBJ1-2; 12 nucleotides align to TRBD1. The CDR3 sequence is 15 residues long. Germline V lookup: CDR1 SEHNR, CDR2 FQNEAQ (reference sequence). V trimming: 6 bases; J trimming: 4 bases; junction bases outside the gene matches: 6. The DNA for the CDR3 is TGTGCCAGCAGTTCGGGACAGGGGGCGGGCTATGGCTACACCTTC. It encodes CASSSGQGAGYGYTF.

This clone occurred many times. The chain has TRBV2 and TRBJ1-3; a possible D gene is TRBD1 (6 bases). The CDR3 has 15 amino acids. Germline loops: CDR1 SNHLY, CDR2 FYNNEI. The V end lost 4 bases, the J end lost 1 base, and 11 bases lay between the germline ends. The CDR3 DNA reads as TGTGCCAGCAGTGTGGGGGGCGCTTCTGGAAACACCATATATTTT. This translates into CASSVGGASGNTIYF.

This clone was counted at least ten times. V usage is TRBV30 and J usage is TRBJ1-1; D not certain. The CDR3 extends over 11 amino acids. V lost 0 bases and J lost 9, with 8 bases in between. Germline assignment: CDR1 GTSNPN and CDR2 SVGIG (reference sequence). For the CDR3, the DNA is TGTGCCTGGAGTGTTTCGAGAAAAGCTTTCTTT. It is translated as CAWSVSRKAFF.

This clone has at least ten counts. This chain connects TRBV7-2 to TRBJ2-5; 10 bases map to TRBD1. This CDR3 has 15 amino acids. Germline V gene data show CDR1 as SGHTA and CDR2 as FQGNSA. V lost 6 bases to trimming and J lost 4 bases; unmatched junction nucleotides: 8. The chain's CDR3 is CASRAGTGVRETQYF. The CDR3 coding sequence is TGTGCCAGCAGGGCCGGGACAGGGGTACGAGAGACCCAGTACTTC.

This chain joins TRBV9 and TRBJ2-1; 7 positions match TRBD1. The CDR3 is made up of 15 amino acids. V gave up 5 bases and J gave up 2 bases; unmatched junction bases: 7. Germline V lookup: CDR1 SGDLS, CDR2 YYNGEE. The CDR3 protein is CASRYGTETYNEQFF. The CDR3 DNA reads TGTGCCAGCAGATACGGGACAGAAACCTACAATGAGCAGTTCTTC.

This clone was seen more than once but under ten times. The gene calls are TRBV6-1 and TRBJ1-1, with TRBD1 identical over 7 bases. Germline V gene lookup returns CDR1 MNHNS and CDR2 SASEGT. V dropped 4 bases and J dropped 3; count of bases not matched to a gene: 5. The CDR3 is 14 amino acids. CDR3 loop: CASSVQGRHTEAFF. The CDR3 region has the DNA TGTGCCAGCAGTGTACAGGGGAGGCACACTGAAGCTTTCTTT.

This clone was detected only a few times. The chain uses TRBV24-1 and TRBJ1-5; tentative D call: TRBD1 (6 bases). The germline V and J ends were trimmed by 9 bases and 4 bases, with 18 bases remaining between them. Germline CDR1 is KGHDR and CDR2 is SFDVKD. This CDR3 has 15 amino acids. CDR3 in amino acids: CATCHRDNQNQPQHF. The CDR3 DNA follows: TGTGCCACCTGTCACCGGGACAACCAAAATCAGCCCCAGCATTTT.

This clone was picked up many times. The V gene is TRBV9, the J gene TRBJ1-1; D may be TRBD1 (6 bases). The ends were cut back, 0 bases at V and 3 bases at J, with 6 bases in the middle. CDR3 size: 13 residues. The germline V gene encodes CDR1 SGDLS and CDR2 YYNGEE. The DNA for the CDR3 is TGTGCCAGCAGCGTAGGGGGGCACACTGAAGCTTTCTTT. Amino acid sequence: CASSVGGHTEAFF. Together with reference TRBV9 and TRBJ1-1, the CDR3 gives the full variable domain: DSGVTQTPKHLITATGQRVTLRCSPRSGDLSVYWYQQSLDQGLQFLIQYYNGEERAKGNILERFSAQQFPDLHSELNLSSLELGDSALYFCASSVGGHTEAFFGQGTRLTVV.